Listed below are T cell receptor beta chains from one sample, sequenced in a study of CD8 T cells in Susac syndrome. TCRdb re-called the immunoSEQ multiplex PCR reads through MiXCR, storing one row per CDR3 protein. The sample lists a few hundred thousand distinct CDR3 sequences; 95% were seen once. Sequencing was performed on CD4+ T cells from PBMCs. All receptors come from a human donor with multiple sclerosis. Both conserved end residues are part of each CDR3. A D gene is named only where the DNA matches it firmly.

d_call,v_call,j_call,cdr3_nt,cdr3_aa
.,TRBV29-1,TRBJ1-3,TGCAGCGTTGACAGCCAGGGATCGGACACCATATATTTT,CSVDSQGSDTIYF
.,TRBV28,TRBJ2-3,TGTGCCAGCAGTCTCCCAGGGACTGGAGATACGCAGTATTTT,CASSLPGTGDTQYF
.,TRBV7-6,TRBJ2-7,TGTGCCAGCAGCTTAGCTCCCCCCGCGGGTGGTTACGAGCAGTACTTC,CASSLAPPAGGYEQYF
.,TRBV5-1,TRBJ2-1,TGCGCCAGCAGCTTGACGGCGAACTCCTACAATGAGCAGTTCTTC,CASSLTANSYNEQFF
.,TRBV27,TRBJ1-2,TGTGCCAGCAGTTTACGGGGGGTTAACTATGGCTACACCTTC,CASSLRGVNYGYTF
TRBD1,TRBV7-8,TRBJ2-1,TGTGCCAGCAGCCTGACAGGGGGAAAGAACAATGAGCAGTTCTTC,CASSLTGGKNNEQFF
.,TRBV11-2,TRBJ1-2,TGTGCCAGCAGCCTAATAAAGGGGGGCGACTATGGCTACACCTTC,CASSLIKGGDYGYTF
.,TRBV15,TRBJ1-2,TGTGCCACCAGCATGGAGGGAAGCTATGGCTACACCTTC,CATSMEGSYGYTF
.,TRBV6-6,TRBJ2-3,TGTGCCAGCAGTTACGGACCAGAAACTAGCACAGATACGCAGTATTTT,CASSYGPETSTDTQYF
TRBD1,TRBV20-1,TRBJ1-1,TGCAGTGCTATCAGGGGGCGTTTCACTGAAGCTTTCTTT,CSAIRGRFTEAFF